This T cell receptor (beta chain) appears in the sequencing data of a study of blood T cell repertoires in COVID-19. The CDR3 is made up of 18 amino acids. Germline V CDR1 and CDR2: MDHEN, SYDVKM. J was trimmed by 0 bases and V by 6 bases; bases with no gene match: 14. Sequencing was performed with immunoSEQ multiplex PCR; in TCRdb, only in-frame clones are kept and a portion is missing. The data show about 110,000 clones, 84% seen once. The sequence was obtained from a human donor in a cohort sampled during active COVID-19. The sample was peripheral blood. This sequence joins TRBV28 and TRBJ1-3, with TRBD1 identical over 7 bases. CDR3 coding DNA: TGTGCCAGCAGGGGACAGACTCAATATTTCTACTCTGGAAACACCATATATTTT. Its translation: CASRGQTQYFYSGNTIYF.